Each of the 21 T cell receptor beta chains below was sequenced from the same sample in a study of response to subunit inactivated influenza vaccine. TCRdb passed the RT-PCR reads through MiXCR, listing each CDR3 protein once. The sample consists of roughly 620,000 distinct CDR3 sequences, approximately 10% of them appearing once. The data were also submitted as part of a second study, on T cells expressing NK-cell markers. In that study: UMIs accompanied the 5'RACE template switching by which TCR beta cDNA was made.

This material consisted of PBMCs from blood, taken on the day of vaccination. These receptors came from a man in his fifties or sixties who received an inactivated influenza vaccine.

This clonotype has ten or more counts. The rearrangement uses TRBV12-3 or TRBV12-4 and TRBJ2-5; 11 nucleotides align to TRBD2. This CDR3 is built from 14 residues. Trimming at V came to 5 bases and at J to 5 bases, leaving 4 bases not matched to a gene. The CDR3 loop is CASSILAGVETQYF. The CDR3 DNA sequence: TGTGCCAGCAGTATACTAGCGGGAGTGGAGACCCAGTACTTC.

This clonotype was detected many times. J is TRBJ2-5 and V is TRBV5-1; 8 bases are shared with TRBD1. This CDR3 comprises 14 residues. The junction had 7 bases not matched to a gene; V was cut back by 4 bases and J by 5 bases. Germline values: CDR1 SGHRS, CDR2 YFSETQ. The CDR3 DNA follows: TGCGCCAGCAGCGCGTCTACAGGGGGGGAGACCCAGTACTTC. This gives the protein CASSASTGGETQYF.

This chain connects TRBV28 to TRBJ2-3; D is tentatively TRBD1 or TRBD2 (5 bases each). V lost 2 bases and J 4 bases, leaving 10 bases between the germline ends. This CDR3 is 14 amino acids long. Germline assignment: CDR1 MDHEN and CDR2 SYDVKM. CDR3 region: CASSLIGAPDTQYF. The CDR3 nucleotides are TGTGCCAGCAGTTTAATCGGGGCCCCAGATACGCAGTATTTT.

This clonotype was picked up many times. V usage is TRBV20-1 and J usage is TRBJ2-3, with 11 bases lining up with TRBD2. Trimming removed 3 bases from V and 7 bases from J; junction bases left unmatched: 9. CDR1 is DFQATT, CDR2 SNEGSKA, per germline (reference sequence). The CDR3 loop spans 15 amino acids. DNA of the CDR3: TGCAGTGCTAGGCCCTTAGCGGGGGGGCCGTATACGCAGTATTTT. Translating gives CSARPLAGGPYTQYF.

This clonotype came up many times. The chain has TRBV12-3 or TRBV12-4 and TRBJ2-1; the D call may be TRBD1 or TRBD2 (5 bases each). V was clipped by 3 bases and J by 5 bases, with 14 bases between them. This CDR3 has 15 amino acids. The CDR3 DNA reads TGTGCCAGCAGTTTGTCGGGGCGAAAGAACAATGAGCAGTTCTTC. Amino acid sequence: CASSLSGRKNNEQFF.

This clonotype has a handful of counts. The rearrangement uses TRBV28 and TRBJ2-7; D is unclear. The CDR3 spans 15 residues. V dropped 1 base and J dropped 0 bases, with 10 bases sitting between them. Germline lookup yields CDR1 MDHEN and CDR2 SYDVKM. Here the CDR3 reads CASSLSAKSSYEQYF. The CDR3 coding sequence is TGTGCCAGCAGTTTATCGGCTAAAAGCTCCTACGAGCAGTACTTC.

The CDR3 coding sequence is TGCAGCGTTAACACGGACACCATATATTTT. Residues: CSVNTDTIYF. V gene TRBV29-1 combines with J gene TRBJ1-3; D is ambiguous. Trimming took off 5 bases at V and 8 bases at J, with 7 bases between the two ends. This CDR3 spans 10 amino acids. Per the germline V gene, CDR1 is SQVTM and CDR2 is ANQGSEA.

The chain recombines TRBV12-3 or TRBV12-4 with TRBJ2-3; no clear D. V lost 0 bases to trimming and J lost 3 bases, with 7 bases between them. The CDR3 totals 14 residues. The CDR3 spells CASSLAKRTDTQYF. DNA for the CDR3: TGTGCCAGCAGTTTAGCTAAAAGGACAGATACGCAGTATTTT.

This clonotype occurred many times. The V and J genes are TRBV2 and TRBJ2-1, with 9 bases lining up with TRBD2. The CDR3 has 15 residues. V shed 4 bases and J 5 bases; nucleotides not matched to a gene: 6. The germline gives CDR1 SNHLY, CDR2 FYNNEI. The CDR3 region is CASSGVAGVNNEQFF. CDR3 nucleotide sequence: TGTGCCAGCAGTGGGGTAGCGGGAGTGAACAATGAGCAGTTCTTC.

This clonotype was detected only a few times. The genes are TRBV6-1 and TRBJ2-1; TRBD1 is a possible D gene (5 bases). The CDR3 has 14 residues. The V end was cut by 6 bases, the J end by 2 bases, with 11 bases between. CDR1 is MNHNS, CDR2 SASEGT, per germline. The CDR3 DNA is TGTGCCAGCAGAGACAGTGCCACCTACAATGAGCAGTTCTTC. This encodes CASRDSATYNEQFF.

This clonotype was recorded a few times. The V gene is TRBV6-2 or TRBV6-3, the J gene TRBJ2-3; perhaps D is TRBD1 or TRBD2 (5 bases each). The CDR3 extends over 18 amino acids. In germline, CDR1 is MNHEY, CDR2 SVGEGT. V was shortened by 0 bases and J by 1 base, with 17 bases between the two germline ends. The CDR3 sequence: CASSYSPGARSGTDTQYF. CDR3 DNA: TGTGCCAGCAGTTACTCACCCGGGGCTCGGAGCGGCACAGATACGCAGTATTTT.

This clonotype has more than one count but fewer than ten. CDR3 protein: CASSPTGTGVNIQYF. The CDR3, as DNA: TGTGCCAGCAGCCCCACCGGGACAGGCGTAAACATTCAGTACTTC. The chain is built from TRBV4-2 and TRBJ2-4; TRBD1 aligns across 8 bases. The CDR3 totals 15 residues. CDR1 LGHNA and CDR2 YNFKEQ come from the germline V gene. After removal of 4 bases from V and 6 bases from J, the junction contained 8 bases not matched to a gene.

This clonotype has only a few counts. The CDR3 DNA reads as TGCGCCAGCAGCTTGGACGCAGGCGCCCAGACCCAGTACTTC. Translation gives CASSLDAGAQTQYF. V is TRBV5-1 and J is TRBJ2-5; D is uncertain. V was clipped by 0 bases and J by 6 bases, with 12 bases between them. The CDR3 runs to 14 residues. The germline CDR1 and CDR2 sequences are SGHRS and YFSETQ.

This rearrangement joins TRBV20-1 to TRBJ2-1; possibly TRBD2 for D (6 bases). Trimming removed 3 bases at V and 1 base at J, with 13 bases between. This CDR3 is built from 15 residues. Germline V gene sequence: CDR1 DFQATT, CDR2 SNEGSKA (reference sequence). The CDR3: CSAREGSGSYNEQFF. The CDR3 region has the DNA TGCAGTGCTAGGGAGGGGAGCGGGTCCTACAATGAGCAGTTCTTC.

The J gene is TRBJ2-3, the V gene TRBV3-1; TRBD2 aligns across 12 bases. V lost 4 bases to trimming and J lost 0 bases; unmatched junction nucleotides: 8. The CDR3 is made up of 18 amino acids. Per the germline V gene, CDR1 is LGHDT and CDR2 is YNNKEL (reference sequence). The CDR3: CASSRRTSGTGSTDTQYF. The CDR3 DNA is TGTGCCAGCAGCCGCCGGACTAGCGGGACGGGGAGCACAGATACGCAGTATTTT.

The rearrangement uses TRBV30 and TRBJ1-2; 7 bases fit TRBD1. This CDR3 is 16 amino acids long. Losses at the gene ends were 1 base for V and 9 bases for J; bases not matched to a gene: 17. Germline CDR1 GTSNPN, CDR2 SVGIG (reference sequence). CDR3 in amino acids: CAWSARGNRGGVRYTF. Here the CDR3 DNA reads TGTGCCTGGAGTGCAAGGGGGAACAGGGGTGGAGTTCGCTACACCTTC. The complete variable domain, with remaining parts taken from reference TRBV30 and TRBJ1-2, reads SQTIHQWPATLVQPVGSPLSLECTVEGTSNPNLYWYRQAAGRGLQLLFYSVGIGQISSEVPQNLSASRPQDRQFILSSKKLLLSDSGFYLCAWSARGNRGGVRYTFGSGTRLTVV.

Ten or more counts support this clonotype. V is TRBV12-3 or TRBV12-4 and J is TRBJ2-1, with 9 nucleotides matching TRBD1. J gave up 5 bases and V 4 bases, and 6 bases lay outside the gene matches. There are 15 residues in the CDR3. The CDR3 is CASSSRDRANNEQFF. CDR3 coding DNA: TGTGCCAGCAGTTCCCGGGACAGGGCGAACAATGAGCAGTTCTTC.

There are a few counts of this clonotype. This sequence joins TRBV7-6 and TRBJ1-5; D unresolved. Per the germline V gene, CDR1 is SGHVS and CDR2 is FNYEAQ. The CDR3 runs 14 residues. Trimming removed 5 bases at V and 5 bases at J, with 13 bases between. CDR3 sequence: CASSVEPYYQPQHF. The CDR3, as DNA: TGTGCCAGCAGCGTCGAGCCCTACTATCAGCCCCAGCATTTT.

This clonotype was picked up many times. J is TRBJ2-3 and V is TRBV28; 9 bases are a match to TRBD2. Per germline, CDR1 MDHEN and CDR2 SYDVKM. The CDR3 consists of 16 residues. V lost 5 bases to trimming and J lost 4 bases; unmatched junction nucleotides: 10. CDR3 amino acids: CASSPTSGWVADTQYF. The CDR3 DNA sequence: TGTGCCAGCAGTCCAACTAGCGGGTGGGTCGCAGATACGCAGTATTTT.

This clonotype has a handful of counts. The chain combines TRBV6-1 with TRBJ1-6; D is uncertain. The CDR3 consists of 17 residues. V lost 6 bases and J 4 bases, leaving 19 bases between the germline ends. Germline values: CDR1 MNHNS, CDR2 SASEGT. The CDR3 reads CASRADNRPPYNSPLHF. CDR3 DNA sequence: TGTGCCAGCAGAGCCGACAACCGGCCGCCGTATAATTCACCCCTCCACTTT.

The chain joins TRBV20-1 to TRBJ2-1; 12 positions match TRBD2. Germline V lookup: CDR1 DFQATT, CDR2 SNEGSKA (reference sequence). This CDR3 region has 18 residues. J gave up 9 bases and V 2 bases, and 17 bases lay outside the gene matches. Here the CDR3 DNA reads TGCAGTGCTAGACCGGGGGGTGGACTAGCGGGGTCCTGGGGTGAGCAGTTCTTC. Amino acids: CSARPGGGLAGSWGEQFF.